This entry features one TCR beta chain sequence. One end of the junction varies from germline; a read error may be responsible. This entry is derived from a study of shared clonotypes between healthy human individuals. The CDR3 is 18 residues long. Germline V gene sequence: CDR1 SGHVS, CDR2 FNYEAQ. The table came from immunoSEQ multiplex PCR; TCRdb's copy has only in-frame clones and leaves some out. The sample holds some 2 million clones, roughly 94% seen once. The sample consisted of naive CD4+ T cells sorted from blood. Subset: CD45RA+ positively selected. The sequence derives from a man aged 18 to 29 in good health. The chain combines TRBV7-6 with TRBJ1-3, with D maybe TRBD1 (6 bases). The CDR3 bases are TGTGCCGGCAGCTTAGCCGGCACGACAGGCAACTCTGGAAACACCATATATTTT. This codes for CAGSLAGTTGNSGNTIYF.